This T cell receptor beta chain was retrieved from a study of cytomegalovirus exposure and HLA in healthy donors. The PCR used 60 Vbeta and 13 Jbeta primers. Libraries were prepared by immunoSEQ multiplex PCR; TCRdb keeps only in-frame clonotypes and omits some of them. The sample contains approximately 210,000 clones, roughly four fifths of which appear only once. The CDR3 loop spans 16 amino acids. The V gene end was trimmed by 3 bases and the J gene end by 1 base; junction bases not matched to a gene: 3. Germline CDR1 and CDR2: MNHEY and SMNVEV (reference sequence). The origin of this receptor is a man younger than 35 in good health and CMV-seronegative. Sequencing used PBMCs. The V gene is TRBV27, the J gene TRBJ1-5, with 10 bases matching TRBD1. CDR3 coding DNA: TGTGCCAGCAGTTTCGGGACAGGGGCCAGCAATCAGCCCCAGCATTTT. It encodes CASSFGTGASNQPQHF.